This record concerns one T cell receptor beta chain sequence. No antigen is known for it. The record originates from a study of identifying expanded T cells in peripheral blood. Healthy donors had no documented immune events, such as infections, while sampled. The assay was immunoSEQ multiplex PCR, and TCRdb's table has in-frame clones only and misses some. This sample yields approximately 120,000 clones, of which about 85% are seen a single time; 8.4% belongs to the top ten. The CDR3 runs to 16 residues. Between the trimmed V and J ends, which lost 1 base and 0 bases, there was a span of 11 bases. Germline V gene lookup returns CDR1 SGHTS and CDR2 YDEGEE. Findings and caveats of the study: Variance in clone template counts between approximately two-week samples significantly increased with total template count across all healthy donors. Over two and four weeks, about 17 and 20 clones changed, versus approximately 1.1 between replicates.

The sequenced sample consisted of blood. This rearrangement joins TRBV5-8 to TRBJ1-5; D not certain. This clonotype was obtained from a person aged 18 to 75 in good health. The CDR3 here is CASSLSLVYSNQPQHF. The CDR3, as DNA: TGTGCCAGCAGCTTGTCATTAGTATATAGCAATCAGCCCCAGCATTTT.